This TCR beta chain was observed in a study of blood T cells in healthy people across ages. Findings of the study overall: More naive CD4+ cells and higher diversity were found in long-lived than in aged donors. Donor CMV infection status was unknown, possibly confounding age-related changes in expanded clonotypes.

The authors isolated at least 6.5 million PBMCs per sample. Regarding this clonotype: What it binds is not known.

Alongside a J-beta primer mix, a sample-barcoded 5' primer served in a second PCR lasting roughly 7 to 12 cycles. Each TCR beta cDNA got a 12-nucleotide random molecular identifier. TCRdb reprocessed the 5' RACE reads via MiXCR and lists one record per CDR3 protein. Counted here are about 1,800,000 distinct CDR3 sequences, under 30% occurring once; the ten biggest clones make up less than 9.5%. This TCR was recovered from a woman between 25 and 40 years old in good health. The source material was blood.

The CDR3 here is CASSLVLAGAVSETQYF. The CDR3 nucleotides read TGTGCCAGCAGCTTAGTCTTAGCGGGAGCGGTTTCGGAGACCCAGTACTTC. V and J are TRBV7-2 and TRBJ2-5; 9 positions match TRBD2. The ends lost 1 base at V and 5 bases at J; junction bases unmatched: 11. Per germline, CDR1 SGHTA and CDR2 FQGNSA. The CDR3 sequence is 17 residues long.